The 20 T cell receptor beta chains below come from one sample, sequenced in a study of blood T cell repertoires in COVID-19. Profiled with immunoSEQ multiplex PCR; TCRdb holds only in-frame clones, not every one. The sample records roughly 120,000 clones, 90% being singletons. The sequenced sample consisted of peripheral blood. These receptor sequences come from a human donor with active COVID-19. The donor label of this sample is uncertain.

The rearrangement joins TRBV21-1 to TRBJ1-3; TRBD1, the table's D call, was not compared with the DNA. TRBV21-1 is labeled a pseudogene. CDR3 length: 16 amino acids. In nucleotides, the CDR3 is TGTGCCAGCAGCAAAGCACAGGGGGGCCCTGGAAACACCATATATTTT. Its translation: CASSKAQGGPGNTIYF.

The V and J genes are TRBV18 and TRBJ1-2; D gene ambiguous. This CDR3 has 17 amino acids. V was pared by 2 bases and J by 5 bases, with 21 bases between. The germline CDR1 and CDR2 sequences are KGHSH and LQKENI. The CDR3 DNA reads TGTGCCAGCTCACCAATCGGTCCTCCGTCGAACCCGTATGGCTACACCTTC. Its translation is CASSPIGPPSNPYGYTF.

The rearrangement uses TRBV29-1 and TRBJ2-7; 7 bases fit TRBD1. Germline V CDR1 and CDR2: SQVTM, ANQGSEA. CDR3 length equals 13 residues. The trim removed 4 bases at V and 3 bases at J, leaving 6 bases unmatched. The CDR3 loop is CSVGTGVGYEQYF. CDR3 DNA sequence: TGCAGCGTTGGCACAGGGGTTGGCTACGAGCAGTACTTC.

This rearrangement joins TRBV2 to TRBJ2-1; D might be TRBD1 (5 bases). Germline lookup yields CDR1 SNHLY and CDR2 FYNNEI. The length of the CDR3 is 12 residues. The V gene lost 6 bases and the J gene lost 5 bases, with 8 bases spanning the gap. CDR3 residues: CASRRQHNEQFF. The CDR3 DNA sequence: TGTGCCAGCAGGCGACAGCACAATGAGCAGTTCTTC. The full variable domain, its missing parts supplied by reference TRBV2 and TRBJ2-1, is EPEVTQTPSHQVTQMGQEVILRCVPISNHLYFYWYRQILGQKVEFLVSFYNNEISEKSEIFDDQFSVERPDGSNFTLKIRSTKLEDSAMYFCASRRQHNEQFFGPGTRLTVL.

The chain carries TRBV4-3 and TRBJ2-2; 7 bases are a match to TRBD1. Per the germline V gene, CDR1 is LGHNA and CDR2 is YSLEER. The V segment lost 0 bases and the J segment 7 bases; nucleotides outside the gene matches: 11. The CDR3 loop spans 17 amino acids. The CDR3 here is CASSQDRGQARFGELFF. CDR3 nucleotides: TGCGCCAGCAGCCAAGATAGAGGACAGGCAAGGTTCGGGGAGCTGTTTTTT.

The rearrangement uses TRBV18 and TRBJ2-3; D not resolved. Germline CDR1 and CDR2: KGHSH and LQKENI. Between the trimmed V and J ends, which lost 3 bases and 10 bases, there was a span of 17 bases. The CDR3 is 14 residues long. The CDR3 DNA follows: TGTGCCAGCTCACCCGGGTCACTCACGTCCGCGCAGTATTTT. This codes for CASSPGSLTSAQYF.

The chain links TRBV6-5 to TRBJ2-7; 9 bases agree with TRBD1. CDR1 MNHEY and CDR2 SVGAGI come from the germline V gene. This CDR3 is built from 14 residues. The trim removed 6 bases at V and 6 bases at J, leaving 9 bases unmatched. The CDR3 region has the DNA TGTGCCAGCAGCGACATGGGACAGGGACGCGAGCAGTACTTC. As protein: CASSDMGQGREQYF.

CDR3 coding DNA: TGTGCCAGTAGTCCAACCACCCAGCGGATCCAGCCCCAGCATTTT. Protein sequence: CASSPTTQRIQPQHF. V usage is TRBV19 and J usage is TRBJ1-5; D is uncertain. V lost 5 bases and J lost 7, with 18 bases in between. Per the germline V gene, CDR1 is LNHDA and CDR2 is SQIVND (reference sequence). This CDR3 has 15 amino acids.

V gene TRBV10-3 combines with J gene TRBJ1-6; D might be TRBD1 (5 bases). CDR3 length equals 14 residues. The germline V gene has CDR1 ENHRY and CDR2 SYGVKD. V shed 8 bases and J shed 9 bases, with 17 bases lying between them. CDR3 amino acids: CAIQSGLDGSPLHF. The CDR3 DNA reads TGTGCCATCCAATCAGGGCTAGATGGTTCACCCCTCCACTTT.

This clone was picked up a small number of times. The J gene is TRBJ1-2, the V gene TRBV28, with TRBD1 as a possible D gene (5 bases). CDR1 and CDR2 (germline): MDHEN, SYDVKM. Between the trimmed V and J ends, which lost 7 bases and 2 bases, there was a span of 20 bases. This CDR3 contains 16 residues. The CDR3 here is CASTPSPGTLNYGYTF. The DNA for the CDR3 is TGTGCCAGCACCCCGTCTCCTGGGACTTTAAACTATGGCTACACCTTC.

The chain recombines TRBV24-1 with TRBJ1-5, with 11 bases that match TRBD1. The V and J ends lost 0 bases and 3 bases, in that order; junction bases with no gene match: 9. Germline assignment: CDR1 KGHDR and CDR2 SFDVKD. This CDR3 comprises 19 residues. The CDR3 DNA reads TGTGCCACCAGTGATTTGCGGGGGACAGGGGGAGGCGACAATCAGCCCCAGCATTTT. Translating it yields CATSDLRGTGGGDNQPQHF.

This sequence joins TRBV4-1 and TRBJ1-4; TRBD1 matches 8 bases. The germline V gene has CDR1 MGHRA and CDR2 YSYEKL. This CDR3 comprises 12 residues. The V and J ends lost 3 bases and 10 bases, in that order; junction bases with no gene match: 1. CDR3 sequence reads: CASSHGQGKLFF. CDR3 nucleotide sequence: TGCGCCAGCAGCCACGGACAGGGAAAACTGTTTTTT.

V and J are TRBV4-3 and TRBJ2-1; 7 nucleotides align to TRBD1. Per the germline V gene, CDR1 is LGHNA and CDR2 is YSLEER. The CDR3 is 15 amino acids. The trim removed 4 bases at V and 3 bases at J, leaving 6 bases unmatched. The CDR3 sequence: CASSRTGVLYNEQFF. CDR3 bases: TGCGCCAGCAGCCGAACAGGGGTCCTCTACAATGAGCAGTTCTTC.

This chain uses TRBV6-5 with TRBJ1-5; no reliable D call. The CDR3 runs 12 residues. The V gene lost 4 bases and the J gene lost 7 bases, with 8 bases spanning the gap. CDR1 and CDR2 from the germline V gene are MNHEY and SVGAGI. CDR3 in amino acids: CASSFRGQPQHF. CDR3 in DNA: TGTGCCAGCAGTTTTCGCGGGCAGCCCCAGCATTTT.

The CDR3 sequence is CASSYSIELGKTQYF. In nucleotides, the CDR3 is TGTGCCAGCAGTTACTCGATTGAGCTAGGAAAGACCCAGTACTTC. The chain recombines TRBV6-2 or TRBV6-3 with TRBJ2-5; no clear D gene. V was cut by 0 bases and J by 6 bases, with 14 bases left in between. In germline, CDR1 is MNHEY, CDR2 SVGEGT. This CDR3 has 15 residues.

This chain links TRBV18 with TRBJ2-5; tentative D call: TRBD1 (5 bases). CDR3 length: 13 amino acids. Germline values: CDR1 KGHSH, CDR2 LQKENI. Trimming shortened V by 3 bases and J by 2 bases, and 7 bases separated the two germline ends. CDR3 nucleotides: TGTGCCAGCTCACCGACAGTGCAAGAGACCCAGTACTTC. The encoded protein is CASSPTVQETQYF.

The CDR3 DNA sequence: TGTGCCAGCAGCCCGGCGGAAGGCAATCAGCCCCAGCATTTT. This codes for CASSPAEGNQPQHF. The genes are TRBV4-2 and TRBJ1-5; D remains unclear. V lost 4 bases to trimming and J lost 2 bases, with 9 bases between them. Germline lookup yields CDR1 LGHNA and CDR2 YNFKEQ. The CDR3 has 14 amino acids.

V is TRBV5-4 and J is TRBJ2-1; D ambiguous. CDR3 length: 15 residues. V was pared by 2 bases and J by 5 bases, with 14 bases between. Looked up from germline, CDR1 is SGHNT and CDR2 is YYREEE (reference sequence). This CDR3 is CASSFGRTADNEQFF. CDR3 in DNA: TGTGCCAGCAGCTTTGGCCGAACCGCCGACAATGAGCAGTTCTTC.

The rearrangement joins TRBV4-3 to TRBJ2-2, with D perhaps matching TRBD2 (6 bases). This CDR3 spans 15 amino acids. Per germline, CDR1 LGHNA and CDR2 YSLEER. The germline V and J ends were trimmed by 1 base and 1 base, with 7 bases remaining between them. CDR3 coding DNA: TGCGCCAGCAGCCAAGCGCGGGGGAACACCGGGGAGCTGTTTTTT. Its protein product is CASSQARGNTGELFF.

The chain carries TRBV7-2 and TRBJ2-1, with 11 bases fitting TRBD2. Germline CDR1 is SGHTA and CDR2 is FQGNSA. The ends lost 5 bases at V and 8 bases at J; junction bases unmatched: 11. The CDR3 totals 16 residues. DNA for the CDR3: TGTGCCAGCAGCGTTATAAGGTCTAGCGGGGGGCATGAGCAGTTCTTC. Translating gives CASSVIRSSGGHEQFF.